Shown below are 22 T cell receptor beta chains from a single sample sequenced in a study of tumor-infiltrating lymphocytes in primary liver carcinoma. Without any cell sorting, about 19-31 mg of bulk tissue yielded co-extracted RNA and DNA. Synthesis of TCR beta cDNA was carried out from around 500 ng total RNA with a constant-region primer. The TCR beta library was amplified through three nested multiplex PCR rounds in a modified ARM-PCR procedure. Running 10 cycles apiece, the first two PCR rounds relied on TRBV1-TRBV30 forward primers together with a C-beta reverse primer. Via MiXCR, TCRdb re-called the multiplex PCR reads, giving one row per CDR3 protein. The sample yields about 35,000 distinct CDR3 sequences, roughly 69% seen once. Sequenced material: liver tumor tissue from sampling region 4. Stated subset: tumor region T4, right-lateral pole. All receptors come from a middle-aged man with primary liver carcinoma and hepatitis B virus infection.

The J gene is TRBJ1-2, the V gene TRBV30; no firm D call. Trimming cost V 0 bases and J 5 bases, with 10 bases left between them. This CDR3 has 13 amino acids. Germline V gene data show CDR1 as GTSNPN and CDR2 as SVGIG (reference sequence). The CDR3 DNA is TGTGCCTGGAGTGTGGCAGAAGGATATGGCTACACCTTC. Protein sequence: CAWSVAEGYGYTF.

As concerns this clonotype: Compared with germline, one end of the junction differs, possibly owing to a read error. This chain joins TRBV19 and TRBJ2-2, with TRBD1 matching 8 bases. Germline assignment: CDR1 LNHDA and CDR2 SQIVND (reference sequence). CDR3 length: 14 residues. The CDR3: CASSHGQGIGKLFF. The CDR3, as DNA: TGTGCCAGTAGTCACGGACAGGGCATCGGGAAGCTGTTTTTT.

Regarding this clonotype: Because it lacks the conserved phenylalanine or tryptophan at the end, this CDR3 is likely a read error. The chain carries TRBV14 and TRBJ2-7; 12 bases line up with TRBD2. J gave up 1 base and V 5 bases, and 3 bases lay outside the gene matches. The CDR3 covers 15 residues. The germline V gene has CDR1 SGHDN and CDR2 FVKESK. The CDR3 region has the DNA TGTGCCAGCAGCATAGGACTAGCGGGATCCTACGAGCAGTACATC. It translates to CASSIGLAGSYEQYI.

About this clonotype itself: It is likely a read error, because the conserved phenylalanine at the end of the CDR3 is missing. The chain joins TRBV20-1 to TRBJ1-1, with 8 bases lining up with TRBD1. V was pared by 6 bases and J by 4 bases, with 7 bases of the junction left unmatched. The germline V gene has CDR1 DFQATT and CDR2 SNEGSKA (reference sequence). This CDR3 is 13 amino acids long. This CDR3 is CSASRGQSTEAFI. CDR3 nucleotides: TGCAGTGCGTCCAGGGGGCAGTCCACTGAAGCTTTCATT.

In regard to this clonotype: At one end the junction does not follow the germline gene, possibly because of a read error. The chain couples TRBV28 to TRBJ1-1, with a possible D match to TRBD1 (6 bases). This CDR3 is built from 14 residues. CDR1 and CDR2 (germline): MDHEN, SYDVKM. The CDR3 is CVSSKTPGDTEAFF. In DNA, the CDR3 is TGTGTCAGCTCCAAGACCCCAGGGGACACTGAAGCTTTCTTT.

This chain joins TRBV28 and TRBJ2-3; possible D gene TRBD2, 6 bases. CDR1 is MDHEN and CDR2 is SYDVKM in the germline V gene. This CDR3 has 15 amino acids. Trimming pared 6 bases from V and 4 bases from J, leaving 17 bases between. The CDR3 spells CASSNGGQVADTQYF. As DNA, the CDR3 is TGTGCCAGCAGCAATGGAGGGCAGGTCGCAGATACGCAGTATTTT.

Points on this clonotype: Being one base from a much bigger clone, this may be a read error. The rearrangement links TRBV9 to TRBJ2-1; 9 positions match TRBD2. Trimming at V came to 0 bases and at J to 6 bases, leaving 10 bases not matched to a gene. This CDR3 is built from 17 residues. Germline lookup yields CDR1 SGDLS and CDR2 YYNGEE. DNA for the CDR3: TGTGCCAGCAGCGTAGGGGAGGGGACTAGCCTACGCAATGAGCAGTTCTTC. Its translation: CASSVGEGTSLRNEQFF.

As regards this clonotype: The final CDR3 position lacks the conserved phenylalanine or tryptophan, pointing to a likely read error. The genes are TRBV29-1 and TRBJ2-7; D unclear. This CDR3 region has 12 residues. In germline, CDR1 is SQVTM, CDR2 ANQGSEA. CDR3 loop: CSLDAGWGEQYS. In nucleotides, the CDR3 is TGCAGCCTTGATGCTGGCTGGGGAGAGCAGTACTCC.

This clonotype was found once. Compared with germline, one end of the junction differs, possibly owing to a read error. The J gene is TRBJ1-5, the V gene TRBV4-2, with D tentatively TRBD1 (5 bases). Germline lookup yields CDR1 LGHNA and CDR2 YNFKEQ. This CDR3 has 18 amino acids. CDR3 sequence: CASSQDRNGGTSRRPQHF. The CDR3, as DNA: TGTGCCAGTAGCCAAGATAGAAATGGCGGGACCTCCAGGCGGCCCCAGCATTTT.

With regard to this clonotype: The germline gene is not matched at one end of the junction; a read error may be the cause. This chain uses TRBV5-4 with TRBJ2-3; possible D gene TRBD1, 6 bases. From germline, CDR1 is SGHNT and CDR2 YYREEE (reference sequence). The CDR3 length is 11 residues. CDR3 nucleotide sequence: TGTGCCAGCAGACAGTACGAAAGGACAGATTTT. Translated: CASRQYERTDF.

About this clonotype: At one end, the junction sequence differs from germline, possibly due to a read error. The chain employs TRBV29-1 and TRBJ1-2; D call uncertain. The germline CDR1 and CDR2 sequences are SQVTM and ANQGSEA. The CDR3 length is 14 residues. This CDR3 reads CNVSLDGYCHGYTF. The CDR3 bases are TGCAACGTTTCACTTGACGGGTACTGCCATGGCTACACCTTC.

To note about this clonotype: A much more abundant neighbour one base away suggests this may be a read error. J is TRBJ2-6 and V is TRBV5-6; D unresolved. The germline V gene has CDR1 SGHDT and CDR2 YYEEEE. The CDR3 runs 11 residues. This chain's CDR3 is CASSSMGVLSF. CDR3 bases: TGTGCCAGCAGCTCCATGGGCGTCCTGTCTTTC.

V and J are TRBV5-6 and TRBJ1-6; D is ambiguous. From germline, CDR1 is SGHDT and CDR2 YYEEEE. The CDR3 runs to 15 residues. Trimming removed 4 bases from V and 9 bases from J, with 17 bases in between. This chain's CDR3 is CASSARTPMSSPLHF. The CDR3 coding sequence is TGTGCCAGCAGCGCAAGGACTCCAATGAGTTCACCCCTCCACTTT.

In the case of this clonotype: One end of the junction does not line up with germline, which may come from a read error. V is TRBV11-2 and J is TRBJ1-4, with D possibly matching TRBD1 (5 bases). The germline V gene has CDR1 SGHAT and CDR2 FQNNGV. The CDR3 is made up of 14 amino acids. CDR3 sequence reads: CTSSLDLGGFGLFF. The DNA of the CDR3 is TGTACCAGCAGCTTAGATCTTGGGGGGTTCGGGCTGTTTTTT.

Details on this clonotype: At one end the junction does not follow the germline gene, possibly because of a read error. The rearrangement links TRBV28 to TRBJ1-5; D is unresolved. This CDR3 is built from 12 residues. The germline V gene has CDR1 MDHEN and CDR2 SYDVKM. The CDR3 DNA sequence: TGTGCCAGTAGTTTATGTGCTCAGCCCCAGCATTTT. It specifies CASSLCAQPQHF.

A remark on this clonotype: A junction boundary mismatches the germline segment, possibly from a read error. The V gene is TRBV11-2, the J gene TRBJ2-4; 10 bases agree with TRBD1. CDR1 is SGHAT and CDR2 is FQNNGV in the germline V gene. The CDR3 is 14 amino acids. The CDR3 reads CVSNSGTGDNNQYF. The CDR3 bases are TGTGTCAGCAACTCCGGGACAGGGGATAACAATCAGTACTTC.

V gene TRBV5-5 combines with J gene TRBJ2-7, with D uncertain. Trimming stripped 0 bases from V and 7 bases from J, with 20 bases between. Germline V gives CDR1 SGHKS, CDR2 YYEKEE (reference sequence). The CDR3 extends over 16 amino acids. The CDR3 here is CASSLVIEVGIWEQYF. Here the CDR3 DNA reads TGTGCCAGCAGCTTGGTTATAGAAGTGGGAATATGGGAGCAGTACTTC.

This clonotype is medium-sized (0.01 to 0.1%) in the sample. The chain carries TRBV5-5 and TRBJ2-3, with no clear D. CDR1 and CDR2 (germline): SGHKS, YYEKEE (reference sequence). The CDR3 has 14 residues. Trimming shortened V by 3 bases and J by 4 bases, and 12 bases separated the two germline ends. The CDR3 DNA reads TGTGCCAGCAGCTGGGGAATGGTGGCAGATACGCAGTATTTT. Translation: CASSWGMVADTQYF. Looking up the rest from reference TRBV5-5 and TRBJ2-3 gives the full variable domain: DAGVTQSPTHLIKTRGQQVTLRCSPISGHKSVSWYQQVLGQGPQFIFQYYEKEERGRGNFPDRFSARQFPNYSSELNVNALLLGDSALYLCASSWGMVADTQYFGPGTRLTVL.

The V and J genes are TRBV4-3 and TRBJ2-6; D remains ambiguous. Germline loops: CDR1 LGHNA, CDR2 YSLEER. There are 16 residues in the CDR3. The germline V and J ends were trimmed by 4 bases and 0 bases, with 10 bases remaining between them. This CDR3 reads CASSRGADSGANVLTF. CDR3 DNA sequence: TGCGCCAGCAGCCGAGGTGCCGACTCTGGGGCCAACGTCCTGACTTTC.

V usage is TRBV2 and J usage is TRBJ2-2; 9 nucleotides line up with TRBD1. This CDR3 has 16 amino acids. Trimming cost V 6 bases and J 17 bases; bases outside gene matches: 22. In germline, CDR1 is SNHLY, CDR2 FYNNEI. The CDR3 protein is CASRPGTGRSTGEPFF. CDR3 sequence (DNA): TGTGCCAGCAGGCCCGGGACAGGGCGATCCACCGGGGAGCCATTTTTT.

The V and J genes are TRBV7-8 and TRBJ2-7; D remains ambiguous. V gave up 2 bases and J gave up 3 bases, with 8 bases separating them. The CDR3 is made up of 13 amino acids. The germline gives CDR1 SGHVS, CDR2 FQNEAQ. CDR3 sequence: CASSLLVHYEQYF. The CDR3 region has the DNA TGTGCCAGCAGCTTATTGGTTCACTACGAGCAGTACTTC.

This clonotype appeared a single time. The germline gene is not matched at one end of the junction; a read error may be the cause. The chain employs TRBV5-5 and TRBJ2-2; D is tentatively TRBD1 or TRBD2 (6 bases each). The CDR3 spans 14 residues. Per the germline V gene, CDR1 is SGHKS and CDR2 is YYEKEE (reference sequence). CDR3 loop: CASSLDGGGGELFF. In nucleotides, the CDR3 is TGCGCCAGCAGCTTGGACGGAGGGGGCGGGGAGCTGTTTTTT.